Shown below are 13 T cell receptor beta chains from a single sample sequenced in a study of T cell repertoires in cytomegalovirus infection. A single record per CDR3 protein comes from TCRdb applying MiXCR to the reads. Of tens of thousands of distinct CDR3 sequences in the sample, 3.5% to 4% were seen once. Sample: PBMCs. The origin of the receptors is a human donor in good health (CMV status not recorded). Some clones in this sample may be carry-over from other donors' samples.

The table lists this clonotype with many counts. This chain links TRBV12-3 or TRBV12-4 with TRBJ2-3, with D perhaps TRBD2 (6 bases). The CDR3 has 14 residues. Trimming shortened V by 3 bases and J by 3 bases, and 10 bases separated the two germline ends. CDR3 protein: CASSFGRTTDTQYF. DNA of the CDR3: TGTGCCAGCAGTTTTGGGAGGACGACAGATACGCAGTATTTT.

This clonotype has a count of ten or more. The chain recombines TRBV7-2 with TRBJ2-7; TRBD1 matches at 7 bases. The germline V gene encodes CDR1 SGHTA and CDR2 FQGNSA. With 1 base clipped from V and 3 bases from J, the junction kept 3 bases outside the gene matches. The CDR3 has 14 residues. The CDR3 DNA follows: TGTGCCAGCAGCTTAGGGCAGGGGGTCTACGAGCAGTACTTC. Protein sequence: CASSLGQGVYEQYF.

This clonotype was observed at least ten times. This rearrangement joins TRBV5-1 to TRBJ2-7, with a weak D call TRBD1 (5 bases). Trimming took 0 bases from V and 3 from J, leaving 13 bases between them. Germline V CDR1 and CDR2: SGHRS, YFSETQ. This CDR3 is 15 amino acids long. CDR3 bases: TGCGCCAGCAGCTTGGATGGGGCCCCCGGCTACGAGCAGTACTTC. Encoded protein: CASSLDGAPGYEQYF.

This clonotype occurred many times. V usage is TRBV7-3 and J usage is TRBJ2-1, with TRBD2 as a possible D gene (6 bases). CDR1 is SGHTA, CDR2 FQGTGA, per germline. The CDR3 loop spans 13 amino acids. The germline V and J ends were trimmed by 5 bases and 8 bases, with 13 bases remaining between them. The chain's CDR3 is CASSPMGGYEQFF. The CDR3 DNA follows: TGTGCCAGCAGCCCAATGGGGGGTTATGAGCAGTTCTTC.

With regard to this clonotype: A clone one base away is much larger, so this may be a read error. This chain links TRBV7-2 with TRBJ2-3; 13 bases are shared with TRBD2. V lost 5 bases to trimming and J lost 2 bases; unmatched junction nucleotides: 13. CDR1 and CDR2 (germline): SGHTA, FQGNSA. The CDR3 extends over 19 amino acids. CDR3 in amino acids: CASSTLTGLAGRNTDTQYF. The CDR3 region has the DNA TGTGCCAGCAGCACCCTAACGGGACTAGCGGGACGAAACACAGATACGCAGTATTTT.

The chain has TRBV6-5 and TRBJ1-1; 11 bases agree with TRBD1. CDR1 is MNHEY, CDR2 SVGAGI, per germline. V gave up 3 bases and J gave up 4 bases; unmatched junction bases: 7. The CDR3 is 16 residues long. CDR3 in DNA: TGTGCCAGCAGTTATCGGACCGGGACAGGGGGCACTGAAGCTTTCTTT. This sequence encodes CASSYRTGTGGTEAFF.

This clonotype occurred a few times. CDR3: CASSNRLAGAWDTQYF. The CDR3 coding sequence is TGTGCCAGCAGTAATCGTCTAGCGGGGGCATGGGATACGCAGTATTTT. The chain links TRBV27 to TRBJ2-3; TRBD2 agrees at 10 bases. Losses at the gene ends were 5 bases for V and 6 bases for J; bases not matched to a gene: 11. Germline-derived CDR1 and CDR2 are MNHEY and SMNVEV (reference sequence). CDR3 length equals 16 residues.

This clonotype was seen repeatedly, ten times or more. The chain has TRBV20-1 and TRBJ1-1; D not resolved. CDR1 and CDR2 from the germline V gene are DFQATT and SNEGSKA (reference sequence). V was pared by 4 bases and J by 1 base, with 7 bases between. CDR3 length: 12 amino acids. The chain's CDR3 is CSATEGNTEAFF. In DNA form, the CDR3 reads TGCAGTGCTACGGAGGGGAACACTGAAGCTTTCTTT.

This clonotype appeared once. Being one base from a much bigger clone, this may be a read error. This chain connects TRBV7-8 to TRBJ1-1; D gene unclear. CDR1 is SGHVS and CDR2 is FQNEAQ in the germline V gene. The CDR3 spans 15 residues. The CDR3, as DNA: TGTGCCAGCTGCTTAGTCGCCTCCGTGGACACTGAAGCTTTCTTT. Protein sequence: CASCLVASVDTEAFF.

In its sample, this clonotype was seen many times. The chain recombines TRBV30 with TRBJ2-2; D tentatively reads TRBD1 or TRBD2 (5 bases each). With 4 bases removed from V and 3 bases from J, the gap between germline ends came to 12 bases. CDR1 and CDR2 from the germline V gene are GTSNPN and SVGIG (reference sequence). CDR3 size: 14 residues. The CDR3 loop reads CAWTGTSYTGELFF. CDR3 coding DNA: TGTGCCTGGACCGGGACCTCGTACACCGGGGAGCTGTTTTTT. Using reference TRBV30 and TRBJ2-2 for the parts outside the CDR3, the full variable domain is SQTIHQWPATLVQPVGSPLSLECTVEGTSNPNLYWYRQAAGRGLQLLFYSVGIGQISSEVPQNLSASRPQDRQFILSSKKLLLSDSGFYLCAWTGTSYTGELFFGEGSRLTVL.

Many counts were recorded for this clonotype. The chain has TRBV6-1 and TRBJ2-1; D possibly uses TRBD1 or TRBD2 (5 bases each). The germline V gene has CDR1 MNHNS and CDR2 SASEGT. The CDR3 sequence is 17 residues long. The V gene lost 5 bases and the J gene lost 0 bases, with 17 bases spanning the gap. DNA of the CDR3: TGTGCCAGCAGTTGGGCGCCCGGGACGTTCTCCTACAATGAGCAGTTCTTC. This codes for CASSWAPGTFSYNEQFF.

This clonotype was seen ten or more times. The chain has TRBV12-3 or TRBV12-4 and TRBJ1-3; a weak D match, TRBD1 (5 bases). V lost 7 bases and J lost 3, with 13 bases in between. There are 14 residues in the CDR3. CDR3 bases: TGTGCCAGCAACCAGGGTACGGATGGAAACACCATATATTTT. Translation gives CASNQGTDGNTIYF.

In its sample, this clonotype was seen many times. The chain uses TRBV6-2 or TRBV6-3 and TRBJ2-7; 10 nucleotides match TRBD2. The CDR3 is 15 residues long. With 6 bases clipped from V and 4 bases from J, the junction kept 9 bases outside the gene matches. CDR1 is MNHEY and CDR2 is SVGEGT in the germline V gene. The DNA for the CDR3 is TGTGCCAGCAGCTTCAGACTAGCGGGTGAATACGAGCAGTACTTC. Its protein product is CASSFRLAGEYEQYF.